The 10 T cell receptor beta chains below were found in one sample sequenced in a study of blood T cell repertoires in COVID-19. Sequenced by immunoSEQ multiplex PCR; TCRdb stores in-frame clones only, minus some. Of around 99,000 clones in the sample, over 60% were seen once. The sequenced material came from peripheral blood. Receptor source: a man over 45 who had recovered from COVID-19.

The chain links TRBV7-7 to TRBJ2-2; D is possibly TRBD2 (6 bases). The germline gives CDR1 SSHAT, CDR2 FNYEAQ (reference sequence). Trimming took off 0 bases at V and 5 bases at J, with 10 bases between the two ends. The CDR3 runs 15 residues. CDR3 amino acids: CASSLAEGATGELFF. The CDR3 region has the DNA TGTGCCAGCAGCTTAGCGGAGGGAGCGACCGGGGAGCTGTTTTTT.

The chain recombines TRBV28 with TRBJ1-2, with TRBD1 matching over 8 bases. The V gene's germline CDR1 is MDHEN and CDR2 SYDVKM. This CDR3 comprises 15 residues. V was clipped by 3 bases and J by 6 bases; unmatched bases: 9. The CDR3 is CASSLRGRGQDGYTF. DNA for the CDR3: TGTGCCAGCAGTTTGCGGGGCAGGGGGCAGGATGGCTACACCTTC.

The chain links TRBV14 to TRBJ1-6; D gene uncertain. CDR1 and CDR2 (germline): SGHDN, FVKESK. The CDR3 has 13 amino acids. The V gene lost 1 base and the J gene lost 7 bases, with 5 bases spanning the gap. CDR3 bases: TGTGCCAGCAGCCAAGTTGAGAATTCACCCCTCCACTTT. This codes for CASSQVENSPLHF.

The count of this clone is one. Here the CDR3 reads CASSVRPGNSPLHF. CDR3 coding DNA: TGTGCCAGCAGCGTACGGCCAGGGAATTCACCCCTCCACTTT. The chain joins TRBV9 to TRBJ1-6; maybe TRBD1 (5 bases). Trimming stripped 1 base from V and 7 bases from J, with 9 bases between. This CDR3 has 14 residues. Germline lookup yields CDR1 SGDLS and CDR2 YYNGEE.

This rearrangement joins TRBV19 to TRBJ2-5, with 11 positions matching TRBD2. The junction had 4 bases not matched to a gene; V was cut back by 6 bases and J by 4 bases. Per the germline V gene, CDR1 is LNHDA and CDR2 is SQIVND (reference sequence). The CDR3 runs to 14 residues. The CDR3 bases are TGTGCCAGTAGGGGACTAGCGGTGGGAGAGACCCAGTACTTC. It translates to CASRGLAVGETQYF.

The sample holds one count of this clone. This chain joins TRBV11-2 and TRBJ1-1, with 10 positions matching TRBD1. In germline, CDR1 is SGHAT, CDR2 FQNNGV. The CDR3 is 13 amino acids. Losses at the gene ends were 5 bases for V and 6 bases for J; bases not matched to a gene: 3. CDR3 in amino acids: CASSGDRGAEAFF. The CDR3, as DNA: TGTGCCAGCAGCGGGGACAGGGGAGCTGAAGCTTTCTTT. Full variable domain (outside the CDR3, taken from reference TRBV11-2 and TRBJ1-1): EAGVAQSPRYKIIEKRQSVAFWCNPISGHATLYWYQQILGQGPKLLIQFQNNGVVDDSQLPKDRFSAERLKGVDSTLKIQPAKLEDSAVYLCASSGDRGAEAFFGQGTRLTVV.

In this sample, this clone turned up a few times. This chain uses TRBV14 with TRBJ1-1; 11 bases match TRBD1. V lost 3 bases to trimming and J lost 1 base; unmatched junction nucleotides: 13. The length of the CDR3 is 19 residues. CDR1 and CDR2 (germline): SGHDN, FVKESK. This chain's CDR3 is CASSHFIGTGGSGNTEAFF. Here the CDR3 DNA reads TGTGCCAGCAGCCATTTCATTGGGACAGGGGGGTCGGGGAACACTGAAGCTTTCTTT.

The count of this clone is one. V gene TRBV19 combines with J gene TRBJ2-2, with 10 nucleotides matching TRBD2. V trimming: 4 bases; J trimming: 7 bases; junction bases outside the gene matches: 9. The CDR3 extends over 16 amino acids. The germline V gene encodes CDR1 LNHDA and CDR2 SQIVND (reference sequence). CDR3 region: CASSKSGRAFGGELFF. The CDR3 DNA reads TGTGCCAGTAGTAAAAGCGGGAGGGCCTTCGGCGGGGAGCTGTTTTTT.

This chain connects TRBV5-4 to TRBJ2-3; TRBD2 agrees at 7 bases. CDR1 is SGHNT and CDR2 is YYREEE in the germline V gene (reference sequence). The CDR3 loop spans 15 amino acids. Trimming took 4 bases from V and 3 from J; bases not matched to a gene: 8. The CDR3 region is CASSPASGATDTQYF. The CDR3 nucleotides are TGTGCCAGCAGCCCGGCTAGCGGTGCAACAGATACGCAGTATTTT.

V usage is TRBV27 and J usage is TRBJ2-4; 10 bases align to TRBD2. The V gene's germline CDR1 is MNHEY and CDR2 SMNVEV (reference sequence). With V trimmed by 4 bases and J by 1 base, 7 bases remained unmatched. The length of the CDR3 is 17 residues. The CDR3 spells CASSSLAGVGAKNIQYF. The CDR3 bases are TGTGCCAGCAGTTCTCTAGCGGGAGTGGGGGCCAAAAACATTCAGTACTTC.